The T cell receptor beta chain described here comes from a study of cytomegalovirus exposure and HLA in healthy donors (dated by TCRdb to 2017 to 2019). General notes on the study: According to an earlier analysis of around 600 of the donors, 150 million to 200 million T cells yielded 90 million to 130 million unique TCR beta sequences and about 300 Gb of sequence data. Donor age, sex, ethnicity and CMV serostatus were compiled together with the repertoire data. Using immunosequencing, the study profiled T cell repertoires from about 620 subjects and related those repertoires to cytomegalovirus serostatus. Among around 400 genotyped donors of the cohort, an average of roughly 240,000 unique TCR beta nucleotide sequences were sequenced per donor, roughly 20% of them non-productive. Among the roughly 400 genotyped donors, about 83% belonged to the genetic ancestry cluster associated with self-reported Caucasian donors. HLA typing covered class I and class II loci at four-digit resolution. An earlier analysis of several hundred of the donors applied high-throughput TCR beta sequencing to assess whether each TCR beta V gene segment acted as functional or pseudogenic. Typing coverage differed by locus: A, B, C, DRB1 and DQB1 were typed in roughly 629-630 donors, DQA1 in about 550, DPA1 in around 610, and DPB1 in approximately 450. A later analysis re-examined previously published TCR beta repertoires from just over 650 donors and added high-resolution HLA genotyping to investigate patterns of TCR occurrence. All discovery cohort repertoires had been generated using a single sequencing platform. The study aimed to test whether signatures of past pathogen exposure could be identified by cataloging public T cell receptors. Roughly 300 gigabases of sequencing data and 75 million to 85 million unique TCR sequences made up an early release that covered fewer than 650 HLA-typed donors. The study combined high-throughput TCR immunosequencing, statistical association of individual TCRs with disease status, and machine learning to predict cytomegalovirus infection status. The later analysis used no new phenotypic data to find candidate immune exposures, relying instead on TCR beta sequences and their occurrence across donors. Genome-wide SNP genotypes for about three fifths of the roughly 670 donors were used in a later genetic analysis, which treated that subset as a discovery cohort. Roughly five DR-DQ haplotypes were treated as single units for association and clustering because of strong linkage in the cohort. Besides the first cohort of approximately 710 subjects, a separate validation cohort made up of 120 different subjects was used. Overall study outcomes, separate from this receptor: Some IMGT-functional V segments, including TRBV6-2 and TRBV6-3, could not be distinguished by the 87-base-pair reads and were therefore excluded. A cluster of highly shared sequence variants was judged likely to represent a technical artifact of the sequencing pipeline. The classifier was reported to diagnose cytomegalovirus status with high specificity and sensitivity in both the original and validation cohorts. When HLA alleles, especially DR and DQ, strongly co-occurred, TCR associations were difficult to assign to individual alleles. Most TCR sequences were observed very rarely across donors, whereas some public TCRs were present in many individuals. In a later analysis, the rate of TCR association differed among HLA loci, with DRB1 alleles having the most associated TCRs and HLA-C alleles having the fewest. The presence/absence analyses assumed that sequencing depth was roughly uniform across donors, and that assumption may not be true. A later genetic analysis associated a missense DCLRE1C variant with V-gene and J-gene trimming of TCR beta chains, and an independent cohort replicated the association. In an earlier analysis of roughly 560 of the donors, most TCR beta V segments were observed in productive rearrangements about 87% or about 30% of the time, broadly matching IMGT annotations. Compared with the roughly 670-donor mean, donors in an Asian-associated ancestry cluster had fewer N-insertions in productive TCRs, according to a later genetic analysis. A further reported finding was that TCR beta sequences accurately predicted the HLA-A and HLA-B alleles for most subjects in the first cohort. In vitro tests confirmed that three of the cytomegalovirus-associated TCR beta chains recognize cytomegalovirus antigens. In a later analysis, most CMV-associated TCR beta chains were found to appear HLA-restricted, with HLA associations seemingly driven largely by CMV exposure. This cohort had only TCR beta chains sequenced, and the lack of alpha or paired-chain data limited which features could be detected. The earlier analysis of around 600 of the donors excluded roughly 16 rarely observed V segments, including chromosome 9 orphons, because counts were too low. Compared with equally common non-associated chains, HLA-associated TCR beta chains in a later analysis were more clonally expanded and had lower generation probabilities. For the cohort, immune exposure information was limited to CMV serostatus. Linkage disequilibrium might explain the correlated functional status among segregating V segments, but an unknown experimental factor could not be excluded. The study gave a list of some 150 TCR beta chains associated with cytomegalovirus. Several of the top co-occurrence clusters appeared to be linked to parvovirus B19, influenza, CMV and Epstein-Barr virus, according to a later analysis. Because some donors lacked HLA typing at each locus, the association tests relied only on the typed subset. It was suggested by the authors that the approach could potentially be generalized to other disease states and immunological phenotypes. Specific HLA alleles were associated with some 15,000 TCR beta sequences at a false discovery rate of 0.05 in a later analysis.

A distance of 7 bases separates the germline ends of V and J, which lose 5 bases and 8 bases respectively. The CDR3 holds 11 amino acids from the cysteine to the phenylalanine. Only the CDR3 part of the read is kept: 33 bases, read in frame from the first base. CDR1 and CDR2 (MNHEY, SVGAGI) derive from the germline V gene. Receptor libraries were prepared by the immunoSEQ multiplex PCR assay. For the multiplex PCR, a mixture combining 60 forward primers for TCR Vbeta segments and 13 reverse primers for TCR Jbeta segments was used. The CDR3 region of rearranged TCR beta genes was amplified from genomic DNA with a multiplex PCR assay. The amplified TCR beta libraries were sequenced on the Illumina HiSeq System as 87-base-pair reads. In the source study's methods: Across the 700 or so repertoires, a later analysis counted some 80 million unique TCR beta chains, 9 million to 14 million of which were shared by at least two donors. To remove PCR and sequencing errors, raw reads were error-corrected and collapsed into unique sequences using a nearest-neighbor algorithm that merged closely related sequences. V, D and J gene segments were assigned by aligning CDR3 sequences to IMGT reference sequences. Each retained sequence needed at least a six-nucleotide match to both a V gene segment and a J gene segment. A rearrangement was called productive if the CDR3 had no stop codons and remained in frame with V and J, and every other rearrangement was called non-productive. Following IMGT convention, CDR3 was defined as the stretch from the second conserved V-encoded cysteine up to the conserved J-encoded phenylalanine. The earlier analysis of about 610 of the donors excluded any sequence lacking an unambiguous match to a single V gene segment. In an earlier analysis of 587 of the donors, a V segment was called functional when productive rearrangements were above 56.7%, and segregating when the standard deviation between donors exceeded 5%. A statistical classification framework was built for diagnosing cytomegalovirus status from the catalog of TCR beta chain sequences. V and J gene assignment, in a later analysis, came from comparing TCR nucleotide sequences with IMGT/GENE-DB human TR gene sequences. A later analysis assigned CDR3 sequences and most-parsimonious VDJ recombination scenarios with the TCRdist pipeline. In a later analysis, each TCR beta chain was defined by its CDR3 amino acid sequence together with its V-gene family, and reads without a unique V-gene family were excluded. As a way to deal with suspected cross-contamination and a sequencing artifact, a later analysis dropped 450 to 700 nucleotide sequences that were highly shared and had low generation probability. A later analysis calculated a clonal expansion index for each public chain from normalized within-repertoire ranks of inferred template counts. In a later analysis, generation probabilities were computed using a VDJ recombination model fitted to out-of-frame rearrangements, and the results were checked against IGoR. Hypergeometric tests were used in a later analysis to score TCR-TCR, TCR-HLA and TCR-CMV co-occurrence, with a repertoire-size bias correction applied to the TCR pairs. To estimate false discovery rates, a later analysis permuted the HLA or CMV assignments 20 times. In a later analysis, co-occurring TCRs were grouped using DBSCAN, with TCRdist sequence similarity added in when clustering inside HLA-allele-positive subsets. Repertoires with fewer than 30,000 or more than 120,000 public chains, plus five repertoires with anomalous nucleotide sharing, were excluded from co-occurrence clustering. TCRdb retrieved this table from immuneACCESS and kept in-frame rearrangements only. Not all clones are present; in checked studies, unresolved V genes account for under half, and no reason is known for the remainder. That table supplies the V and J calls and clone size; D and trimming were determined from the DNA. The sample table records about 120,000 clones; around 82% of these occur just once. The top ten constitute approximately 3.5% of the sample.

The cohort comprised hundreds of healthy bone marrow donors. At the time of sampling, all cohort members were nominally healthy, though unrecorded immune exposures were likely present. The donor was CMV seropositive and was included in the group of 250 to 300 seropositive cohort members. A peripheral blood sample was provided by each donor, and peripheral blood mononuclear cells were used for TCR beta sequencing. Genomic DNA extraction from the blood cell samples was performed with the Qiagen DNeasy Blood Extraction Kit. A word on this clone: No antigen is known for it. No much larger clone exists at a distance of one base, and base qualities are not known.

The material sequenced was PBMCs. The sequence came from a woman in her thirties or forties in good health and CMV-seropositive. The chain is assembled from TRBV6-5 and TRBJ2-1, with the D gene too uncertain to name. The DNA is TGTGCCAGCAGTGCTGCGGATGAGCAGTTCTTC. This codes for CASSAADEQFF.